These 27 T cell receptor beta chains originate from one sample sequenced in a study of T-cell memory formation after mild COVID-19. MiXCR was run by TCRdb on the 5' RACE reads, yielding one entry per CDR3 protein. The sample comprises about 100,000 distinct CDR3 sequences, 11% of which are singletons, and around 39% rests with the top ten. Sequenced sample: PBMCs or a T cell subset sorted from them (not recorded which). Source of these receptors: a young man who had mild COVID-19 (a few samples of this study predate the infection). Cell type and time point are not known.

This chain links TRBV3-1 with TRBJ1-2, with D tentatively TRBD1 (6 bases). V was cut by 5 bases and J by 4 bases, with 20 bases left in between. The CDR3 contains 16 residues. The germline V gene encodes CDR1 LGHDT and CDR2 YNNKEL (reference sequence). The chain's CDR3 is CASSELGALTLYGYTF. The CDR3 DNA sequence: TGTGCCAGCAGCGAGCTGGGGGCCCTGACGCTCTATGGCTACACCTTC.

This clonotype was picked up a small number of times. The gene calls are TRBV20-1 and TRBJ2-7; TRBD1 or TRBD2 may be the D gene (5 bases each). The CDR3 sequence is 13 residues long. Germline CDR1 is DFQATT and CDR2 is SNEGSKA (reference sequence). V was clipped by 0 bases and J by 3 bases, with 9 bases between them. This CDR3 is CSARDLRGYEQYF. In nucleotides, the CDR3 is TGCAGTGCTAGAGATCTGAGGGGCTACGAGCAGTACTTC.

This clonotype was counted between two and nine times. This chain connects TRBV4-3 to TRBJ2-2; no reliable D call. Germline V gene lookup returns CDR1 LGHNA and CDR2 YSLEER. CDR3 length: 18 residues. V was shortened by 3 bases and J by 1 base, with 18 bases between the two germline ends. The CDR3 loop is CASSHYSFAAENTGELFF. The CDR3 coding sequence is TGCGCCAGCAGCCATTACAGCTTTGCGGCAGAGAACACCGGGGAGCTGTTTTTT.

V is TRBV7-6 and J is TRBJ2-2; a weak D match, TRBD2 (7 bases). V was shortened by 3 bases and J by 3 bases, with 20 bases between the two germline ends. Germline V gives CDR1 SGHVS, CDR2 FNYEAQ. The CDR3 is 18 amino acids. Here the CDR3 reads CASSFYASRGADTGELFF. As DNA, the CDR3 is TGTGCCAGCAGCTTTTACGCGTCACGGGGGGCGGACACCGGGGAGCTGTTTTTT.

This clonotype was detected a few times. The chain joins TRBV4-1 to TRBJ2-7; TRBD1 might be the D (6 bases). Germline V CDR1 and CDR2: MGHRA, YSYEKL. This CDR3 region has 13 residues. V was cut by 3 bases and J by 7 bases, with 13 bases left in between. The CDR3 loop is CASSHAGVREQYV. The CDR3, as DNA: TGCGCCAGCAGCCACGCAGGGGTGAGGGAGCAGTACGTC.

This clonotype has just a few counts. The chain links TRBV20-1 to TRBJ1-2; 8 bases align to TRBD1. The CDR3 is 15 residues long. J lost 5 bases, V lost 0 bases, and 8 bases had no gene match. Per germline, CDR1 DFQATT and CDR2 SNEGSKA (reference sequence). This chain's CDR3 is CSAREPGQGHYGYTF. For the CDR3, the DNA is TGCAGTGCTAGAGAGCCCGGACAGGGCCATTATGGCTACACCTTC.

This clonotype was counted at least ten times. V gene TRBV5-1 combines with J gene TRBJ2-5; unclear D gene. V was clipped by 1 base and J by 4 bases, with 8 bases between them. CDR1 and CDR2 (germline): SGHRS, YFSETQ. The CDR3 loop spans 13 amino acids. The CDR3 here is CASSLRVGETQYF. The DNA of the CDR3 is TGCGCCAGCAGCTTGCGGGTCGGAGAGACCCAGTACTTC.

The chain uses TRBV4-2 and TRBJ2-7; the match to TRBD2 covers 8 bases. Germline V gives CDR1 LGHNA, CDR2 YNFKEQ. Unmatched junction bases numbered 18, after V lost 3 bases and J lost 2 bases. CDR3 length equals 19 residues. CDR3 amino acids: CASSQPTSVDYSTTYEQYF. The CDR3, as DNA: TGTGCCAGCAGCCAGCCGACTAGCGTGGATTACTCGACTACCTACGAGCAGTACTTC.

This clonotype was seen more than once but under ten times. The chain joins TRBV11-2 to TRBJ1-1; D unresolved. V was cut by 2 bases and J by 4 bases, with 5 bases left in between. Per the germline V gene, CDR1 is SGHAT and CDR2 is FQNNGV. The CDR3 contains 12 residues. The CDR3 spells CASSLRVTEAFF. The CDR3 nucleotides read TGTGCCAGCAGCTTAAGGGTCACTGAAGCTTTCTTT.

V is TRBV29-1 and J is TRBJ1-1; D not certain. The V gene's germline CDR1 is SQVTM and CDR2 ANQGSEA. Between the trimmed V and J ends, which lost 6 bases and 4 bases, there was a span of 12 bases. The CDR3 sequence is 12 residues long. The CDR3 bases are TGCAGCGTAGGGATTGGGAGCACTGAAGCTTTCTTT. Its protein is CSVGIGSTEAFF. Full variable domain (remainder filled in from reference TRBV29-1 and TRBJ1-1): SAVISQKPSRDICQRGTSLTIQCQVDSQVTMMFWYRQQPGQSLTLIATANQGSEATYESGFVIDKFPISRPNLTFSTLTVSNMSPEDSSIYLCSVGIGSTEAFFGQGTRLTVV.

CDR3 region: CASSLRSKPGQENTGELFF. In DNA form, the CDR3 reads TGTGCCAGCAGCCTACGGTCTAAGCCGGGACAGGAGAACACCGGGGAGCTGTTTTTT. This chain joins TRBV7-2 and TRBJ2-2, with TRBD1 matching 8 bases. The CDR3 totals 19 residues. CDR1 is SGHTA, CDR2 FQGNSA, per germline. With 5 bases clipped from V and 1 base from J, the junction kept 15 bases outside the gene matches.

This clonotype was observed a few times. CDR3: CSVEGAANTEAFF. The CDR3 coding sequence is TGCAGCGTTGAGGGGGCAGCGAACACTGAAGCTTTCTTT. The chain has TRBV29-1 and TRBJ1-1; possibly TRBD1 for D (6 bases). V lost 3 bases, J lost 1 base, and 9 bases lay in between. Germline-derived CDR1 and CDR2 are SQVTM and ANQGSEA. The CDR3 runs 13 residues.

The V gene is TRBV2, the J gene TRBJ2-3, with TRBD2 as a possible D gene (6 bases). This CDR3 region has 18 residues. CDR1 is SNHLY, CDR2 FYNNEI, per germline. Trimming removed 2 bases at V and 2 bases at J, with 20 bases between. CDR3 in DNA: TGTGCCAGCAGTGAAATGTTTGGCAGGGAGGACTCCACAGATACGCAGTATTTT. It translates to CASSEMFGREDSTDTQYF.

This clonotype was found a few times. The rearrangement joins TRBV5-5 to TRBJ2-7, with 7 bases that match TRBD1. This CDR3 region has 15 residues. V trimming: 0 bases; J trimming: 2 bases; junction bases outside the gene matches: 5. Germline CDR1 and CDR2: SGHKS and YYEKEE (reference sequence). CDR3 residues: CASSLGQGMTYEQYV. CDR3 DNA sequence: TGTGCCAGCAGCTTGGGACAGGGAATGACCTACGAGCAGTACGTC.

This clonotype was counted a few times. The V and J genes are TRBV2 and TRBJ2-5; tentatively, D is TRBD2 (6 bases). The CDR3 spans 14 residues. The V end lost 3 bases, the J end lost 9 bases, and 17 bases lay between the germline ends. The germline CDR1 and CDR2 sequences are SNHLY and FYNNEI. CDR3 sequence reads: CASSEGGAKRPQYF. The CDR3 DNA reads TGTGCCAGCAGTGAGGGCGGGGCCAAGAGACCCCAGTACTTC.

This clonotype has a count of ten or more. V gene TRBV4-3 combines with J gene TRBJ2-1; 9 bases are a match to TRBD2. J was trimmed by 3 bases and V by 4 bases; bases with no gene match: 4. Germline V CDR1 and CDR2: LGHNA, YSLEER. The CDR3 consists of 15 residues. The CDR3 protein is CASSRASGVYNEQFF. CDR3 DNA sequence: TGCGCCAGCAGCCGCGCTAGCGGGGTCTACAATGAGCAGTTCTTC.

This clonotype has a handful of counts. The chain recombines TRBV7-2 with TRBJ1-1, with 7 nucleotides matching TRBD1. V lost 6 bases and J lost 4; bases outside the gene matches: 11. Germline loops: CDR1 SGHTA, CDR2 FQGNSA. The CDR3 length is 15 residues. The CDR3, as DNA: TGTGCCAGCAGACGGACACAGGGGATCGTCACTGAAGCTTTCTTT. The encoded protein is CASRRTQGIVTEAFF.

The V and J genes are TRBV28 and TRBJ1-5; unclear D gene. This CDR3 spans 16 amino acids. Trimming stripped 8 bases from V and 5 bases from J, with 22 bases between. Per germline, CDR1 MDHEN and CDR2 SYDVKM. The CDR3 region is CASGRPTDRLDQPQHF. In nucleotides, the CDR3 is TGTGCCAGCGGGAGGCCTACTGACCGGTTGGATCAGCCCCAGCATTTT.

This clonotype was seen more than once but under ten times. This chain uses TRBV20-1 with TRBJ2-2, with 11 bases fitting TRBD2. The CDR3 length is 16 residues. With 0 bases clipped from V and 6 bases from J, the junction kept 6 bases outside the gene matches. Per the germline V gene, CDR1 is DFQATT and CDR2 is SNEGSKA (reference sequence). In DNA, the CDR3 is TGCAGTGCTAGAGATTTTACTAGCGGGGGTCCCGGGGAGCTGTTTTTT. Its translation is CSARDFTSGGPGELFF.

The rearrangement uses TRBV27 and TRBJ2-7; 8 nucleotides agree with TRBD2. V gave up 3 bases and J gave up 3 bases; unmatched junction bases: 10. Germline assignment: CDR1 MNHEY and CDR2 SMNVEV (reference sequence). The CDR3 runs to 16 residues. DNA of the CDR3: TGTGCCAGCAGTTTTCAAATCCCGGGGGGGATCTACGAGCAGTACGTC. Its protein is CASSFQIPGGIYEQYV.

This chain uses TRBV25-1 with TRBJ2-5; maybe TRBD1 (7 bases). This CDR3 has 16 residues. Germline V gives CDR1 MGHDK, CDR2 SYGVNS. V shed 1 base and J shed 1 base, with 13 bases lying between them. The CDR3 region is CASSEFGGDSQETQYF. The DNA for the CDR3 is TGTGCCAGCAGTGAATTTGGCGGGGACAGCCAAGAGACCCAGTACTTC.

This clonotype has only a few counts. This sequence joins TRBV6-5 and TRBJ1-1; possible D gene TRBD1, 6 bases. Germline CDR1 and CDR2: MNHEY and SVGAGI. The CDR3 length is 15 residues. Trimming removed 0 bases from V and 3 bases from J, with 11 bases in between. CDR3 sequence reads: CASSYSPGADTEAFF. The CDR3 nucleotides are TGTGCCAGCAGTTACTCCCCGGGGGCCGACACTGAAGCTTTCTTT.

This clonotype was seen more than once but under ten times. V usage is TRBV7-6 and J usage is TRBJ1-6, with D perhaps matching TRBD1 (5 bases). Germline loops: CDR1 SGHVS, CDR2 FNYEAQ. This CDR3 is 14 amino acids long. V lost 5 bases and J 7 bases, leaving 12 bases between the germline ends. The DNA of the CDR3 is TGTGCCAGCAGCGCGATGGGGCCAAATTCACCCCTCCACTTT. It is translated as CASSAMGPNSPLHF.

This clonotype was counted between two and nine times. V is TRBV4-1 and J is TRBJ2-1; D remains unclear. CDR3 length equals 15 residues. The V gene lost 1 base and the J gene lost 7 bases, with 14 bases spanning the gap. Germline V gene data show CDR1 as MGHRA and CDR2 as YSYEKL. CDR3 coding DNA: TGCGCCAGCAGCCAAGTATCCAGAAGGGTAAATGAGCAGTTCTTC. This gives the protein CASSQVSRRVNEQFF.

The rearrangement joins TRBV3-1 to TRBJ1-2, with D possibly matching TRBD1 (6 bases). Deletions cut 1 base from V and 10 bases from J, with 16 bases between. This CDR3 contains 14 residues. Per the germline V gene, CDR1 is LGHDT and CDR2 is YNNKEL (reference sequence). CDR3 in DNA: TGTGCCAGCAGCCAAGGGGGGGCCGGCGGCACCTACACCTTC. Protein: CASSQGGAGGTYTF. The full variable domain, completed using reference TRBV3-1 and TRBJ1-2, is DTAVSQTPKYLVTQMGNDKSIKCEQNLGHDTMYWYKQDSKKFLKIMFSYNNKELIINETVPNRFSPKSPDKAHLNLHINSLELGDSAVYFCASSQGGAGGTYTFGSGTRLTVV.

This clonotype occurred a few times. This sequence joins TRBV5-1 and TRBJ2-3; D could derive from TRBD1 or TRBD2 (5 bases each). CDR1 is SGHRS and CDR2 is YFSETQ in the germline V gene. Trimming stripped 4 bases from V and 6 bases from J, with 21 bases between. CDR3 length: 16 residues. In nucleotides, the CDR3 is TGCGCCAGCAGCCCGGCAAAGGGACGGAGCTCCGATACGCAGTATTTT. Its translation: CASSPAKGRSSDTQYF.

This clonotype was seen a few times. The V and J genes are TRBV10-3 and TRBJ2-5; TRBD2 aligns across 9 bases. Germline V gene sequence: CDR1 ENHRY, CDR2 SYGVKD. The CDR3 covers 15 residues. With 4 bases clipped from V and 1 base from J, the junction kept 4 bases outside the gene matches. In DNA form, the CDR3 reads TGTGCCATCAGTGTCGGCGGGGGGGGCCAAGAGACCCAGTACTTC. Translation gives CAISVGGGGQETQYF.